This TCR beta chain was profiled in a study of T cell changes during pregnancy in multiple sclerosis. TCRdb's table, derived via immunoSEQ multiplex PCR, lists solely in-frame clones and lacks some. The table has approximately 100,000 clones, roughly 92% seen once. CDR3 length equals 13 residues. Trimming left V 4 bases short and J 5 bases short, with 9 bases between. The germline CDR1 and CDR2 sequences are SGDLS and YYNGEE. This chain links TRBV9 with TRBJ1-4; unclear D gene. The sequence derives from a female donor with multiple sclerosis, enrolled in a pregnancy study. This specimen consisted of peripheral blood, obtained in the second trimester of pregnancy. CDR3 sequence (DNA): TGTGCCAGCAGCAGCATTGTGAATGAAAAACTGTTTTTT. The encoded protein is CASSSIVNEKLFF.